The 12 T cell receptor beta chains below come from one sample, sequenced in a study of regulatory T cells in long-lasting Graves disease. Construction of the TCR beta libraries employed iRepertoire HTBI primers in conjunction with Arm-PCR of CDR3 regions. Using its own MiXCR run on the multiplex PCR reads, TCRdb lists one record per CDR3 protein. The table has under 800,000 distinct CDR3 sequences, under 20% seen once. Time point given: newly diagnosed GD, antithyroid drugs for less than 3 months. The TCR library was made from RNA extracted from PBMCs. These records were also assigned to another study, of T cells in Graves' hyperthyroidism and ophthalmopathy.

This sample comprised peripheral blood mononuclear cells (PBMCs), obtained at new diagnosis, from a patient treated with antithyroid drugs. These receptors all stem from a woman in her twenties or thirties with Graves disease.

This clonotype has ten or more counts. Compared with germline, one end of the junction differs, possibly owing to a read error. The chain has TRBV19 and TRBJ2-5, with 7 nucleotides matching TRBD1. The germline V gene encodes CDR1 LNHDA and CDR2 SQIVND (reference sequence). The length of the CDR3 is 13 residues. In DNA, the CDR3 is TGCGCCAGCAGCATCAGGGGGCAAGAGACCCAGTACTTC. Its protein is CASSIRGQETQYF.

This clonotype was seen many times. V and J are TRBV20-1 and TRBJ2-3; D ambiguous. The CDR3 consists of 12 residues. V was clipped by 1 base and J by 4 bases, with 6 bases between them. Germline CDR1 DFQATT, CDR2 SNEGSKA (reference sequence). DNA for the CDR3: TGCAGTGCTAGAGTAATCCCAGATACGCAGTATTTT. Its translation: CSARVIPDTQYF.

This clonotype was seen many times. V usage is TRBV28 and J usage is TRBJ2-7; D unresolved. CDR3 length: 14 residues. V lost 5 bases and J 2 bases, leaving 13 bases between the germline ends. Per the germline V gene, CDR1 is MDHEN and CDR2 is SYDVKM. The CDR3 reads CASSKSRIPYEQYF. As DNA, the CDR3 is TGTGCCAGCAGTAAGTCCCGGATCCCCTACGAGCAGTACTTC.

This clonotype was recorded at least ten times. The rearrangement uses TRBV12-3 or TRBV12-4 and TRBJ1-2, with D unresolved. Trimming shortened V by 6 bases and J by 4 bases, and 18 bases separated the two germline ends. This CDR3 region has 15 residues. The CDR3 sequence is CASSDRGRGSYGYTF. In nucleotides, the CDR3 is TGTGCCAGCAGCGACCGGGGAAGAGGGAGCTATGGCTACACCTTC.

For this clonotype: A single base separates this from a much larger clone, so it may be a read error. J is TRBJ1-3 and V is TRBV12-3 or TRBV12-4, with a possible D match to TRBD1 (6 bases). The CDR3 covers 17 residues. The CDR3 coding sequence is TGTGCCAGCAACCCCCCCCTCGACAGGTCCTCTGGAACCACCATATATTTT. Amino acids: CASNPPLDRSSGTTIYF.

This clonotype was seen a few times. The CDR3 spells CASSPSNSYNEQFF. The CDR3 DNA reads as TGCGCCAGCAGCCCCAGTAACTCCTACAATGAGCAGTTCTTC. The genes are TRBV5-1 and TRBJ2-1; the D is unclear. From germline, CDR1 is SGHRS and CDR2 YFSETQ. The CDR3 contains 14 residues. Deletions cut 4 bases from V and 0 bases from J, with 8 bases between.

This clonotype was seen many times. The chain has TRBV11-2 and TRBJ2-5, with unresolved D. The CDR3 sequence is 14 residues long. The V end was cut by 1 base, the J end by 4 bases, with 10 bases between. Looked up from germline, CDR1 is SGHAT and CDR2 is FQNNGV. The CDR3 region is CASSLVGQVETQYF. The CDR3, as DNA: TGTGCCAGCAGCTTAGTGGGTCAGGTAGAGACCCAGTACTTC. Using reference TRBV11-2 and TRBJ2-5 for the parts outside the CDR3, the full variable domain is EAGVAQSPRYKIIEKRQSVAFWCNPISGHATLYWYQQILGQGPKLLIQFQNNGVVDDSQLPKDRFSAERLKGVDSTLKIQPAKLEDSAVYLCASSLVGQVETQYFGPGTRLLVL.

CDR3 sequence reads: CASSLSAGARGYTF. The DNA for the CDR3 is TGTGCCAGCAGCCTATCGGCGGGGGCGCGGGGCTACACCTTC. V and J are TRBV3-1 and TRBJ1-2; a possible D gene is TRBD1 (6 bases). Germline CDR1 is LGHDT and CDR2 is YNNKEL (reference sequence). V was cut by 4 bases and J by 8 bases, with 17 bases left in between. This CDR3 spans 14 amino acids.

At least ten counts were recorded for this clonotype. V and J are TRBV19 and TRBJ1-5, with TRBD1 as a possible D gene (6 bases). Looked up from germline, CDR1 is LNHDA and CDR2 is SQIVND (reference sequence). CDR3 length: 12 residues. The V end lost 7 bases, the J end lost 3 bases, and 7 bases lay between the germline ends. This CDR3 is CASTGVNQPQHF. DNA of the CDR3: TGTGCCAGTACAGGGGTCAATCAGCCCCAGCATTTT. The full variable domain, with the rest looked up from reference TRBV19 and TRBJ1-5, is DGGITQSPKYLFRKEGQNVTLSCEQNLNHDAMYWYRQDPGQGLRLIYYSQIVNDFQKGDIAEGYSVSREKKESFPLTVTSAQKNPTAFYLCASTGVNQPQHFGDGTRLSIL.

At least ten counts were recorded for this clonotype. The CDR3 DNA follows: TGTGCCAGCCAGGGGGGTGAAGCTTTCTTT. Amino acids: CASQGGEAFF. The chain couples TRBV2 to TRBJ1-1, with 7 bases aligning to TRBD1. Germline CDR1 SNHLY, CDR2 FYNNEI. This CDR3 comprises 10 residues. The junction had 1 base not matched to a gene; V was cut back by 8 bases and J by 7 bases. The whole variable domain, filled in from reference TRBV2 and TRBJ1-1, reads EPEVTQTPSHQVTQMGQEVILRCVPISNHLYFYWYRQILGQKVEFLVSFYNNEISEKSEIFDDQFSVERPDGSNFTLKIRSTKLEDSAMYFCASQGGEAFFGQGTRLTVV.

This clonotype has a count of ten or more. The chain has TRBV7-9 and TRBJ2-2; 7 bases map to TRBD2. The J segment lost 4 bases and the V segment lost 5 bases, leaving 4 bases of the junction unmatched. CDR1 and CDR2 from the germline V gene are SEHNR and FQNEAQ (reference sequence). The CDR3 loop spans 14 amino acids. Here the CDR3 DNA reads TGTGCCAGCAGCCAAGGGAGGGCCACCGGGGAGCTGTTTTTT. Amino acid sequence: CASSQGRATGELFF.

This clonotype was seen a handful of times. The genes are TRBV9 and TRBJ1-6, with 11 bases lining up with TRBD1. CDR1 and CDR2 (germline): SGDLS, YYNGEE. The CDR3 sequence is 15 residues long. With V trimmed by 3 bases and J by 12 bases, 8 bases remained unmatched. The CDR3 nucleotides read TGTGCCAGCAGCGAGAGGACAGGGGGCAACCTACCCCTCCACTTT. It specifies CASSERTGGNLPLHF.